Listed here are 6 T cell receptor beta chains from one sample, sequenced in a study of T cells after yellow fever vaccination. TCRdb itself ran the 5' RACE reads through MiXCR, one entry per CDR3 protein. In the table there are about 310,000 distinct CDR3 sequences, around 4% of which are singletons. Specimen: PBMCs, collected on the day of the yellow fever booster vaccination. The receptors were gathered from a man in his late teens or twenties who received the YFV17D yellow fever vaccine.

This clonotype was seen at least ten times. The rearrangement uses TRBV20-1 and TRBJ2-4; D is tentatively TRBD1 or TRBD2 (5 bases each). The CDR3 length is 16 residues. Between the trimmed V and J ends, which lost 0 bases and 6 bases, there was a span of 18 bases. In germline, CDR1 is DFQATT, CDR2 SNEGSKA (reference sequence). The CDR3, as DNA: TGCAGTGCTAGAGACCGGCGAGGGGCGGGTGGAAACATTCAGTACTTC. Its protein product is CSARDRRGAGGNIQYF.

This clonotype was counted ten times or more. The CDR3 DNA is TGTGCCAGCAGCTTCTCCCATGATGGGCGGGTGAACACTGAAGCTTTCTTT. This codes for CASSFSHDGRVNTEAFF. The rearrangement uses TRBV5-6 and TRBJ1-1; D gene uncertain. The CDR3 has 17 residues. The germline gives CDR1 SGHDT, CDR2 YYEEEE. V lost 2 bases and J lost 0, with 17 bases in between.

This clonotype showed up many times. The chain combines TRBV7-2 with TRBJ1-3; TRBD1 is a possible D gene (6 bases). The V gene's germline CDR1 is SGHTA and CDR2 FQGNSA. This CDR3 spans 15 amino acids. Trimming left V 5 bases short and J 1 base short, with 12 bases between. This chain's CDR3 is CASSIGQPSGNTIYF. CDR3 coding DNA: TGTGCCAGCAGCATAGGACAGCCATCTGGAAACACCATATATTTT.

There are many counts of this clonotype. V is TRBV15 and J is TRBJ2-3; D is perhaps TRBD1 or TRBD2 (6 bases each). Trimming left V 0 bases short and J 4 bases short, with 14 bases between. The CDR3 is 16 residues long. Germline CDR1 reads LNHNV; CDR2 reads YYDKDF (reference sequence). The CDR3 DNA is TGTGCCACCAGCAGAGAGGCTAGGGGGGCCCCAGATACGCAGTATTTT. The encoded protein is CATSREARGAPDTQYF.

This clonotype was seen at least ten times. V gene TRBV20-1 combines with J gene TRBJ1-1, with TRBD1 as a possible D gene (6 bases). Trimming cost V 6 bases and J 4 bases, with 15 bases left between them. In germline, CDR1 is DFQATT, CDR2 SNEGSKA (reference sequence). The CDR3 is 13 residues long. In DNA form, the CDR3 reads TGCAGTGCAAAAAGGAAACAGGGCACTGAAGCTTTCTTT. This translates into CSAKRKQGTEAFF.

This chain joins TRBV5-1 and TRBJ2-3; no firm D call. CDR3 length: 15 amino acids. Germline assignment: CDR1 SGHRS and CDR2 YFSETQ. The V gene lost 0 bases and the J gene lost 4 bases, with 12 bases spanning the gap. The CDR3 coding sequence is TGCGCCAGCAGCTTGGAAGGAAAGTACGCAGATACGCAGTATTTT. Translating it yields CASSLEGKYADTQYF.